A selection of T cell receptor beta chains follows, all from one sample in a study of shared clonotypes between healthy human individuals. Assay: immunoSEQ multiplex PCR; the TCRdb copy retains only in-frame clones and omits some. The sample holds under 2,000,000 clones; less than 95% are singletons and the top ten take 0.95% to 1.5%. Sequenced material: naive CD8+ T cells sorted from blood. Source of these receptors: a man in his late teens or twenties in good health. Each CDR3 is given without its conserved first and last residue. Clone size is given for some rows only: seen once, a few or many times, or a class if the clone is expanded.

abundance	v_gene	j_gene	CDR3aa
-	TRBV4-1	TRBJ1-1	ASSPGVGGATEAF
-	TRBV6-1	TRBJ1-5	ASSEATDSNQPQH
-	TRBV4-3	TRBJ2-1	ASSQDVEGLDEQF
-	TRBV7-9	TRBJ1-1	ASSPQPGQGDTEAF
-	TRBV13	TRBJ1-2	ASSLGQGTANYGYT
-	TRBV7-9	TRBJ2-4	ASSHTGGSGIDIQY
once	TRBV28	TRBJ2-1	ASSFGTTPLVRNEQF
-	TRBV7-9	TRBJ2-3	ASSFSGWGSTDTQY
-	TRBV5-4	TRBJ1-1	ASSHEDRVEAF
few	TRBV7-9	TRBJ1-6	ASSWTDYNSPLH
-	TRBV7-8	TRBJ2-7	ASSLDAGGYEQY
-	TRBV19	TRBJ1-1	ASSQVHVNTEAF
once	TRBV6-1	TRBJ2-1	ASSRGTLSYNEQF
-	TRBV7-3	TRBJ2-1	ASSFSGAAYNEQF
-	TRBV27	TRBJ1-4	ASSFKGAMREKLF
-	TRBV6-5	TRBJ2-7	ASSPLRADEQY
once	TRBV5-4	TRBJ2-5	ASTQNQETQY
-	TRBV27	TRBJ2-4	ASSISGTLVLAKNIQY
-	TRBV5-1	TRBJ2-3	ASSPSGTSGADS
-	TRBV5-1	TRBJ2-7	ASSLGLAASYEQY
-	TRBV4-1	TRBJ1-2	ASSQEAGVGPYGYT
-	TRBV27	TRBJ2-2	ASGYQRVQNTGELF
-	TRBV11-2	TRBJ2-3	ASSLDLSSGGDTQY
-	TRBV28	TRBJ2-5	ASRGGQIHQETQY
-	TRBV11-2	TRBJ2-7	ASSQRRSGEQY
-	TRBV7-7	TRBJ2-5	ASSLRQPSSQETQY
-	TRBV25-1	TRBJ1-2	ASSLSGADYGYT
-	TRBV10-3	TRBJ1-5	AIRGTDSNQPQH
-	TRBV6-5	TRBJ2-7	ASSYTSGGYEQY
once	TRBV7-2	TRBJ2-5	ASSPSGEGQETQY
-	TRBV7-6	TRBJ2-7	ASSLTSGISYEQY
-	TRBV5-1	TRBJ2-7	ASSSGPANEQY
once	TRBV5-4	TRBJ2-2	ASSQKGVTNTGELF
-	TRBV19	TRBJ2-3	ASSPPWGPTDTQY
-	TRBV2	TRBJ2-1	ASSDPTSGRAPGNEQF
-	TRBV6-1	TRBJ2-7	ASRLAGAYEQY
-	TRBV10-2	TRBJ2-4	ASSDPGAWSIQY
-	TRBV11-3	TRBJ2-3	ASSSRDLQPHTQY
-	TRBV15	TRBJ1-2	ATSRDRGLRDYGYT
-	TRBV19	TRBJ2-7	ASRPSASGVSYEQY
-	TRBV9	TRBJ1-6	ASSARGGDNSPLH
once	TRBV6-1	TRBJ2-3	ASSLLGATDTQY
-	TRBV27	TRBJ2-2	ASIHSGDNTGELF
-	TRBV5-1	TRBJ2-7	ASSPLWDSSYEQY
-	TRBV7-9	TRBJ1-1	ASSLRAENTEAF
-	TRBV6-5	TRBJ1-1	ASSYGSAIEAF
-	TRBV11-2	TRBJ1-2	ASSGVRGGYT